The 4 T cell receptor beta chains presented below share a single source sample, sequenced in a study of blood T cell repertoires in COVID-19. TCRdb's table, derived via immunoSEQ multiplex PCR, lists solely in-frame clones and lacks some. In the table there are about 330,000 clones, over 70% of which are singletons. Specimen: PBMCs or T cells enriched from blood (not recorded which). These receptors were taken from a man aged 25 to 40 who had recovered from COVID-19.

The chain has TRBV5-1 and TRBJ1-1; D gene unclear. Trimming pared 4 bases from V and 6 bases from J, leaving 13 bases between. CDR3 size: 13 residues. Germline CDR1 reads SGHRS; CDR2 reads YFSETQ. The CDR3 spells CASSLIATAEAFF. The CDR3 DNA is TGCGCCAGCAGCCTCATTGCCACAGCTGAAGCTTTCTTT.

The gene calls are TRBV7-2 and TRBJ2-3; the D is unclear. The CDR3 sequence is 14 residues long. Looked up from germline, CDR1 is SGHTA and CDR2 is FQGNSA. V lost 3 bases to trimming and J lost 3 bases, with 10 bases between them. CDR3 coding DNA: TGTGCCAGCAGCTTCTTGCAGAAAACAGATACGCAGTATTTT. Its protein is CASSFLQKTDTQYF. The full variable domain, with the rest looked up from reference TRBV7-2 and TRBJ2-3, is GAGVSQSPSNKVTEKGKDVELRCDPISGHTALYWYRQSLGQGLEFLIYFQGNSAPDKSGLPSDRFSAERTGGSVSTLTIQRTQQEDSAVYLCASSFLQKTDTQYFGPGTRLTVL.

This CDR3 reads CASMTGHLGEQYF. CDR3 sequence (DNA): TGTGCCAGCATGACAGGGCACCTGGGCGAGCAGTACTTC. V gene TRBV7-8 combines with J gene TRBJ2-7, with 7 bases that match TRBD1. V shed 7 bases and J 6 bases; nucleotides not matched to a gene: 9. The CDR3 extends over 13 amino acids. The germline V gene has CDR1 SGHVS and CDR2 FQNEAQ.

This rearrangement joins TRBV28 to TRBJ1-1; TRBD1 matches 7 bases. The length of the CDR3 is 14 residues. With 2 bases clipped from V and 4 bases from J, the junction kept 4 bases outside the gene matches. CDR1 is MDHEN and CDR2 is SYDVKM in the germline V gene. CDR3 nucleotide sequence: TGTGCCAGCAGTTTACTTCCAGGGGGCACTGAAGCTTTCTTT. It specifies CASSLLPGGTEAFF.